This T cell receptor (beta chain) was sequenced in a study of T cell changes during pregnancy in multiple sclerosis. The V gene lost 5 bases and the J gene lost 3 bases, with 17 bases spanning the gap. This CDR3 is built from 14 residues. The germline V gene has CDR1 GTSNPN and CDR2 SVGIG (reference sequence). TCRdb's table, derived via immunoSEQ multiplex PCR, lists solely in-frame clones and lacks some. The sample shows about 50,000 clones, about 90% of them seen only once. The clonotype originates from a female donor with multiple sclerosis, enrolled in a pregnancy study. The sequencing used CD4+ T cells from peripheral blood mononuclear cells, collected after pregnancy. V and J are TRBV30 and TRBJ2-7; possibly TRBD1 for D (6 bases). The CDR3 region has the DNA TGTGCCTGGCGATCTCTGGACAGATACTACGAGCAGTACTTC. It yields the protein CAWRSLDRYYEQYF.